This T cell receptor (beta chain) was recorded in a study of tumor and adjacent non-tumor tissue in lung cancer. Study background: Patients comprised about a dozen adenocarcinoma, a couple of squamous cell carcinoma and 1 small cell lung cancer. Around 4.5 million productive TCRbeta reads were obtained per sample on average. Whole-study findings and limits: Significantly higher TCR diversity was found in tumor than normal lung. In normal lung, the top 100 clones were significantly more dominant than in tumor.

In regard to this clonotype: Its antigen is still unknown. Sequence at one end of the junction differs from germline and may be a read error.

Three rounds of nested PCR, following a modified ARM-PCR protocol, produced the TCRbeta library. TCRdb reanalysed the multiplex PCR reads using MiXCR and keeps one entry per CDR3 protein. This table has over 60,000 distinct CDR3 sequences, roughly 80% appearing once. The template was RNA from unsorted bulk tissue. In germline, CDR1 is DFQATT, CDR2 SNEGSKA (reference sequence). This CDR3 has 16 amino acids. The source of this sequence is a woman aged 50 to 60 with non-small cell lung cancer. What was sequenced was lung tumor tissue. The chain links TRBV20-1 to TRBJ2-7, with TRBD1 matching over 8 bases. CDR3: CSAARARQGSSYEQYF. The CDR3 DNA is TGCAGTGCCGCTAGGGCTAGACAGGGGAGCTCCTATGAGCAGTACTTC.